The rows below give T cell receptor beta chains drawn from one sample of a study of human T cells and chemical hapten exposure. A single record per CDR3 protein comes from TCRdb applying MiXCR to the RACE reads. Of roughly 38,000 distinct CDR3 sequences in the sample, under 5% are singletons; the top ten hold more than 25%. The sample consisted of whole blood, taken in connection with sensitization to the hapten diphenylcyclopropenone (DPC). Receptor source: a man aged 50 to 59 with alopecia areata. Some clones in this sample may be carry-over from other donors' samples. CDR3s leave out the opening cysteine and the closing phenylalanine or tryptophan. Each record gives: V gene, J gene, CDR3 protein.

V gene: TRBV29-1
J gene: TRBJ2-1
CDR3 protein: SVDGGGNEQF

V gene: TRBV6-6
J gene: TRBJ1-1
CDR3 protein: ASEQGRTEAF

V gene: TRBV4-2
J gene: TRBJ2-4
CDR3 protein: ASSQDEDSAKNIQY

V gene: TRBV28
J gene: TRBJ2-3
CDR3 protein: ASSSDRSTDTQY

V gene: TRBV12-3/TRBV12-4
J gene: TRBJ1-6
CDR3 protein: ASSRQGARNSPLH

V gene: TRBV6-2/TRBV6-3
J gene: TRBJ2-2
CDR3 protein: ASGQGASTGELF

V gene: TRBV5-1
J gene: TRBJ2-7
CDR3 protein: ASSLMGSSYEQY

V gene: TRBV12-3/TRBV12-4
J gene: TRBJ2-2
CDR3 protein: AGKTGGTGTGELF

V gene: TRBV18
J gene: TRBJ2-3
CDR3 protein: ASGQSGGSTDTQY

V gene: TRBV5-1
J gene: TRBJ2-1
CDR3 protein: ASSLAASGSREQF

V gene: TRBV28
J gene: TRBJ1-2
CDR3 protein: ASSLGGAPYGYT

V gene: TRBV6-6
J gene: TRBJ1-3
CDR3 protein: ASSQRTGGSGNTIY

V gene: TRBV12-3/TRBV12-4
J gene: TRBJ1-2
CDR3 protein: ASTRAGTGYT

V gene: TRBV6-1
J gene: TRBJ1-2
CDR3 protein: ASSQAGGEYGYT

V gene: TRBV6-1
J gene: TRBJ2-7
CDR3 protein: ASSKSGTKYEQY

V gene: TRBV18
J gene: TRBJ2-2
CDR3 protein: ASRTRTGVNTGELF

V gene: TRBV10-2
J gene: TRBJ1-5
CDR3 protein: ASQTGRNQPQH

V gene: TRBV12-3/TRBV12-4
J gene: TRBJ2-7
CDR3 protein: ASSLLTGRGEQY

V gene: TRBV7-2
J gene: TRBJ2-5
CDR3 protein: ASSLASSGIQETQY

V gene: TRBV29-1
J gene: TRBJ2-3
CDR3 protein: SVAVSYTQY

V gene: TRBV20-1
J gene: TRBJ2-7
CDR3 protein: SATHPVRYEQY

V gene: TRBV6-2/TRBV6-3
J gene: TRBJ2-3
CDR3 protein: ASTRTGGTDTQY

V gene: TRBV20-1
J gene: TRBJ1-1
CDR3 protein: SARAWTGASYTEAF

V gene: TRBV12-3/TRBV12-4
J gene: TRBJ1-3
CDR3 protein: ASSAAGNTIY

V gene: TRBV29-1
J gene: TRBJ2-3
CDR3 protein: SVEDPLVSGASTDTQY

V gene: TRBV30
J gene: TRBJ1-4
CDR3 protein: ARSVVDREEKLF

V gene: TRBV11-2
J gene: TRBJ2-7
CDR3 protein: ASSFTGPGHEQY

V gene: TRBV7-6
J gene: TRBJ2-7
CDR3 protein: ASSPFPGQGIYEQY

V gene: TRBV7-3
J gene: TRBJ2-5
CDR3 protein: ASSPGLAIQETQY

V gene: TRBV7-9
J gene: TRBJ2-1
CDR3 protein: ASSLPAGGSANEQF

V gene: TRBV7-8
J gene: TRBJ2-3
CDR3 protein: ASSLARTSGRAADTQY

V gene: TRBV7-2
J gene: TRBJ1-5
CDR3 protein: ASSFGVNQPQH

V gene: TRBV28
J gene: TRBJ2-1
CDR3 protein: ASSPRTGGGSYNEQF

V gene: TRBV6-6
J gene: TRBJ1-5
CDR3 protein: ASSYMQGSNQPQH

V gene: TRBV23-1
J gene: TRBJ1-4
CDR3 protein: ASSEDGEKLF

V gene: TRBV6-5
J gene: TRBJ2-1
CDR3 protein: ASSRQGEEQF

V gene: TRBV4-1
J gene: TRBJ2-1
CDR3 protein: ASSQSGVAGFYNEQF

V gene: TRBV28
J gene: TRBJ1-1
CDR3 protein: ASRPGQGAGGGTEAF

V gene: TRBV4-1
J gene: TRBJ2-1
CDR3 protein: ASSQAASRGMDEQF

V gene: TRBV6-5
J gene: TRBJ2-7
CDR3 protein: ASSLTTKGAYEQY

V gene: TRBV5-4
J gene: TRBJ1-3
CDR3 protein: ASSSYTGNTIY

V gene: TRBV27
J gene: TRBJ2-7
CDR3 protein: ASISGGKEQY

V gene: TRBV6-1
J gene: TRBJ2-7
CDR3 protein: ASSLDGTTYEQY

V gene: TRBV6-5
J gene: TRBJ1-5
CDR3 protein: ASSYGGGPNQPQH

V gene: TRBV6-2/TRBV6-3
J gene: TRBJ1-1
CDR3 protein: ASRDTGTGTNTEAF

V gene: TRBV5-1
J gene: TRBJ2-5
CDR3 protein: ASSLGGGKETQY

V gene: TRBV27
J gene: TRBJ1-6
CDR3 protein: ASSFKDGHNSPLH

V gene: TRBV6-2/TRBV6-3
J gene: TRBJ1-6
CDR3 protein: ASSYGTSLTLH

V gene: TRBV20-1
J gene: TRBJ2-4
CDR3 protein: SGSGELTIQY

V gene: TRBV7-8
J gene: TRBJ1-2
CDR3 protein: ASSLAENYGYT

V gene: TRBV12-3/TRBV12-4
J gene: TRBJ1-2
CDR3 protein: ASSLGRGLGYT

V gene: TRBV7-8
J gene: TRBJ1-5
CDR3 protein: ASSLAGRNQPQH

V gene: TRBV10-1
J gene: TRBJ1-1
CDR3 protein: ASSESRAREAF

V gene: TRBV28
J gene: TRBJ1-4
CDR3 protein: ASRIRDSTNEKLF

V gene: TRBV6-5
J gene: TRBJ2-4
CDR3 protein: ASSPNLDLNIQY